This T cell receptor beta chain is drawn from a study of CD8+CD57+ T cells in acquired aplastic anemia. Study background: An average of 3.2 ug of DNA was obtained from sorted CD4+ and CD8+ cells.

Patients who underwent sequencing had shown CD8+CD57+ cell expansion by flow cytometry. Among the patients, all had severe acquired aplastic anemia. Receipt of therapy had not occurred in any patient by the time of blood sampling. Study results and limitations: Common to patients and controls were about 31 CD8+ CDR3 sequences.

V shed 10 bases, J shed 1 base, and the junction held 19 bases outside the gene matches. Germline V gives CDR1 SGHTA, CDR2 FQGNSA. The CDR3 consists of 17 residues. Both TCR beta VDJ combination and CDR3 sequence profiling were carried out. Genomic DNA was the template for this profiling. TCRdb re-called the reads with MiXCR, one entry per CDR3 protein. The sample holds 200,000 to 300,000 distinct CDR3 sequences, 70% to 85% seen once. This clonotype was detected only once. Its target is unknown. The J gene is TRBJ2-7, the V gene TRBV7-2, with TRBD1 matching over 7 bases. The receptor was isolated from a human donor with aplastic anemia. The source material was sorted CD4+, CD8+, or CD8+CD57+ T cells (not recorded which) from PBMCs. The CDR3: CATSDPDGTALSYEQYV. Written as DNA, the CDR3 is TGTGCCACCAGTGATCCGGACGGGACAGCCCTTTCCTACGAGCAGTACGTC.